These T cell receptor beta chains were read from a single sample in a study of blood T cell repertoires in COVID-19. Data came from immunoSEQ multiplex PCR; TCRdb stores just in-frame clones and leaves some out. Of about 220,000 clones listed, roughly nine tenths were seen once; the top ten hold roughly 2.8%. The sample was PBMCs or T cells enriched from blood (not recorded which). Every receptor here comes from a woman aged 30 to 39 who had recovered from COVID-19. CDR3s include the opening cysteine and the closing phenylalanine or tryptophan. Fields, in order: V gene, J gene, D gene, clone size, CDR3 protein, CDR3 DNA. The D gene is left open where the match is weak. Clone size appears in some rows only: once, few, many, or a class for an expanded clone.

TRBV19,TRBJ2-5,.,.,CASNTRGARVETQYF,TGTGCCAGTAACACACGGGGGGCCAGGGTGGAGACCCAGTACTTC
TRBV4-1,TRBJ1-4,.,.,CASSQDQWFANEKLFF,TGCGCCAGCAGCCAAGACCAGTGGTTTGCTAATGAAAAACTGTTTTTT
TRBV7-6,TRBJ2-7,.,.,CASSLAIGSGEQYF,TGTGCCAGCAGCTTAGCCATTGGGAGTGGGGAGCAGTACTTC
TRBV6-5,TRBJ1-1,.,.,CASSYSTGEAFF,TGTGCCAGCAGTTACTCGACGGGGGAGGCTTTCTTT
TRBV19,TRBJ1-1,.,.,CASSMGRVTEAFF,TGTGCCAGTAGTATGGGCAGGGTAACTGAAGCTTTCTTT
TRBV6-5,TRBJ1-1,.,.,CASSYSGMIPGSIF,TGTGCCAGCAGTTACTCGGGAATGATACCGGGGAGTATCTTT
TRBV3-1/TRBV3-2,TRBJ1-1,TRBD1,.,CASSQGRQGGAFF,TGTGCCAGCAGCCAGGGTAGACAGGGTGGAGCTTTCTTT
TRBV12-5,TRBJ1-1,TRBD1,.,CASGDRENTEAFF,TGTGCTAGTGGAGACAGGGAAAACACTGAAGCTTTCTTT
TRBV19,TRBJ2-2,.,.,CASSSDTGELFF,TGTGCCAGTAGTTCCGACACCGGGGAGCTGTTTTTT
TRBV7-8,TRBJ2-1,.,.,CASSLGFADTYNEQFF,TGTGCCAGCAGCTTAGGGTTTGCAGACACCTACAATGAGCAGTTCTTC
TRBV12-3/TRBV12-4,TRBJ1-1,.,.,CASSVLRNTEAFF,TGTGCCAGCAGTGTCCTCAGGAACACTGAAGCTTTCTTT
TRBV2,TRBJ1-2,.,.,CASTDSLNYGYTF,TGTGCCAGCACGGACAGCCTTAACTATGGCTACACCTTC
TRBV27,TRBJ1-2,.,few,CASSLRPTNYGYTF,TGTGCCAGCAGTTTGAGGCCCACAAACTATGGCTACACCTTC